This passage covers 30 T cell receptor beta chains from one sample sequenced in a study of shared clonotypes between healthy human individuals. TCRdb's table, derived via immunoSEQ multiplex PCR, lists solely in-frame clones and lacks some. The sample gives 800,000 to 950,000 clones, about 97% of which show up once; less than 0.25% is in the top ten. The naive CD8 subset, CD45RO-negative cells positively selected for CCR7, excluded terminally differentiated effector memory CD45RA+ cells. The sequenced sample consisted of naive CD8+ T cells sorted from blood. The receptors stem from a man in his thirties or forties in good health.

The rearrangement links TRBV7-9 to TRBJ2-2; D may be TRBD1 (5 bases). CDR1 is SEHNR and CDR2 is FQNEAQ in the germline V gene (reference sequence). This CDR3 has 15 amino acids. Between the trimmed V and J ends, which lost 0 bases and 6 bases, there was a span of 11 bases. CDR3 residues: CASSLAIQGSGELFF. In DNA, the CDR3 is TGTGCCAGCAGCTTAGCGATCCAGGGCTCCGGGGAGCTGTTTTTT.

V is TRBV7-9 and J is TRBJ1-1, with 11 positions matching TRBD1. There are 15 residues in the CDR3. V dropped 4 bases and J dropped 5; count of bases not matched to a gene: 6. Germline V CDR1 and CDR2: SEHNR, FQNEAQ (reference sequence). This CDR3 reads CASSWGQGVRTEAFF. DNA for the CDR3: TGTGCCAGCAGCTGGGGACAGGGGGTACGTACTGAAGCTTTCTTT.

The chain links TRBV13 to TRBJ2-3, with 8 bases that match TRBD2. This CDR3 has 14 residues. The V gene end was trimmed by 0 bases and the J gene end by 15 bases; junction bases not matched to a gene: 11. CDR1 is PRHDT and CDR2 is FYEKMQ in the germline V gene (reference sequence). CDR3 DNA sequence: TGTGCCAGCAGCTTAGGCCCAGCGGGAGTGAGTCGTTATTTT. The encoded protein is CASSLGPAGVSRYF. The entire variable domain, with the rest obtained from reference TRBV13 and TRBJ2-3, is as follows: AAGVIQSPRHLIKEKRETATLKCYPIPRHDTVYWYQQGPGQDPQFLISFYEKMQSDKGSIPDRFSAQQFSDYHSELNMSSLELGDSALYFCASSLGPAGVSRYFGPGTRLTVL.

V and J are TRBV13 and TRBJ2-4; a possible D gene is TRBD2 (7 bases). The CDR3 runs to 15 residues. Trimming cost V 5 bases and J 0 bases, with 11 bases left between them. CDR1 and CDR2 from the germline V gene are PRHDT and FYEKMQ (reference sequence). This CDR3 reads CASSPGGAAKNIQYF. The CDR3 DNA reads TGTGCCAGCAGCCCTGGGGGGGCAGCCAAAAACATTCAGTACTTC.

The V gene is TRBV5-6, the J gene TRBJ1-5; TRBD1 matches 8 bases. CDR1 and CDR2 (germline): SGHDT, YYEEEE. The length of the CDR3 is 13 residues. Trimming took 3 bases from V and 6 from J; bases not matched to a gene: 2. The DNA of the CDR3 is TGTGCCAGCAGCTCAGGGGGCCTTCAGCCCCAGCATTTT. Its protein product is CASSSGGLQPQHF.

Points on this clone: One end of the junction is discordant with germline, which a read error may explain. This rearrangement joins TRBV30 to TRBJ1-2, with TRBD1 identical over 7 bases. The germline V gene has CDR1 GTSNPN and CDR2 SVGIG (reference sequence). This CDR3 has 14 residues. The CDR3 region is CAGSQGVEDYGYTF. The CDR3 DNA reads TGTGCCGGGAGTCAGGGGGTTGAAGACTATGGCTACACCTTC.

The rearrangement uses TRBV19 and TRBJ1-5; D is unclear. The CDR3 runs to 15 residues. Germline assignment: CDR1 LNHDA and CDR2 SQIVND (reference sequence). V was clipped by 4 bases and J by 2 bases, with 12 bases between them. The CDR3, as DNA: TGTGCCAGTAGTACTCTCGGGTATGGCAATCAGCCCCAGCATTTT. Its protein product is CASSTLGYGNQPQHF.

This sequence joins TRBV7-6 and TRBJ2-1; weak D call: TRBD2 (5 bases). Trimming pared 1 base from V and 5 bases from J, leaving 12 bases between. Germline CDR1 and CDR2: SGHVS and FNYEAQ. The CDR3 consists of 15 residues. The CDR3 spells CASSLDWTFHNEQFF. The CDR3 bases are TGTGCCAGCAGCTTAGACTGGACTTTCCACAATGAGCAGTTCTTC.

As concerns this clone: Other DNA sequences from this sample encode an identical CDR3 as well. The chain has TRBV14 and TRBJ2-6; no reliable D call. Germline V lookup: CDR1 SGHDN, CDR2 FVKESK. The ends were cut back, 1 base at V and 4 bases at J, with 2 bases in the middle. The CDR3 contains 13 residues. CDR3 loop: CASSQGGANVLTF. The CDR3 nucleotides are TGTGCCAGCAGCCAAGGAGGGGCCAACGTCCTGACTTTC. Full variable domain (outside the CDR3, taken from reference TRBV14 and TRBJ2-6): EAGVTQFPSHSVIEKGQTVTLRCDPISGHDNLYWYRRVMGKEIKFLLHFVKESKQDESGMPNNRFLAERTGGTYSTLKVQPAELEDSGVYFCASSQGGANVLTFGAGSRLTVL.

This chain joins TRBV4-1 and TRBJ2-7; 14 bases are shared with TRBD2. CDR3 length equals 17 residues. Trimming at V came to 3 bases and at J to 0 bases, leaving 4 bases not matched to a gene. Germline values: CDR1 MGHRA, CDR2 YSYEKL. For the CDR3, the DNA is TGCGCCAGCAGCCAGTCGGGACTAGCGGGGGCCTCCTACGAGCAGTACTTC. Translation: CASSQSGLAGASYEQYF.

The CDR3 here is CASSLSASGFYEQFF. The CDR3 DNA sequence: TGTGCCAGCAGCTTATCCGCCTCGGGGTTCTATGAGCAGTTCTTC. The chain links TRBV7-6 to TRBJ2-1; TRBD2 is a possible D gene (5 bases). The V end was cut by 2 bases, the J end by 8 bases, with 16 bases between. There are 15 residues in the CDR3. From germline, CDR1 is SGHVS and CDR2 FNYEAQ.

The chain links TRBV29-1 to TRBJ1-3; a weak D match, TRBD1 (6 bases). Trimming stripped 5 bases from V and 0 bases from J, with 20 bases between. The CDR3 is 17 amino acids. The germline CDR1 and CDR2 sequences are SQVTM and ANQGSEA. CDR3: CSVWDRGIGGSGNTIYF. CDR3 DNA sequence: TGCAGCGTTTGGGATAGGGGGATAGGGGGCTCTGGAAACACCATATATTTT.

As concerns this clone: Likely a read error: the CDR3 ends without its conserved phenylalanine or tryptophan. The limits of the CDR3 on the DNA are not certain, so only TCRdb's listed CDR3 is given. V gene TRBV15 combines with J gene TRBJ2-7; the D segment call TRBD2 is taken from the table without a DNA check. Germline CDR1 is LNHNV and CDR2 is YYDKDF (reference sequence). With termini counted, the CDR3 has 13 amino acids. CDR3 in amino acids: CATSRDFTSGTSI.

Here the CDR3 reads CASSLGPGRNEQFF. The CDR3 DNA reads as TGTGCCAGCAGCTTAGGGCCAGGGAGGAATGAGCAGTTCTTC. V usage is TRBV7-9 and J usage is TRBJ2-1; possible D gene TRBD2, 6 bases. This CDR3 is built from 14 residues. Trimming shortened V by 1 base and J by 7 bases, and 11 bases separated the two germline ends. The germline CDR1 and CDR2 sequences are SEHNR and FQNEAQ (reference sequence).

CDR3 protein: CASSLVEVFYEQYF. The CDR3 DNA follows: TGTGCCAGCAGCTTGGTAGAGGTCTTCTACGAGCAGTACTTC. The gene calls are TRBV5-6 and TRBJ2-7; D remains ambiguous. Germline assignment: CDR1 SGHDT and CDR2 YYEEEE. Trimming left V 0 bases short and J 3 bases short, with 10 bases between. This CDR3 comprises 14 residues.

This chain links TRBV18 with TRBJ2-7; the D gene is possibly TRBD1 (5 bases). The CDR3 is made up of 16 amino acids. The V and J ends lost 0 bases and 3 bases respectively, with 15 bases between them. From germline, CDR1 is KGHSH and CDR2 LQKENI. The CDR3 spells CASSPPTRADNYEQYF. The CDR3, as DNA: TGTGCCAGCTCACCACCGACCAGGGCGGATAACTACGAGCAGTACTTC.

V and J are TRBV27 and TRBJ2-7; possibly TRBD2 for D (6 bases). Trimming shortened V by 3 bases and J by 8 bases, and 8 bases separated the two germline ends. This CDR3 comprises 11 residues. Germline V gene sequence: CDR1 MNHEY, CDR2 SMNVEV (reference sequence). CDR3 loop: CASSFSGQQYF. The CDR3 DNA is TGTGCCAGCAGTTTTAGCGGCCAGCAGTACTTC.

The chain joins TRBV6-1 to TRBJ1-1; D is possibly TRBD1 (5 bases). The CDR3 length is 13 residues. V was pared by 4 bases and J by 4 bases, with 10 bases between. Germline V CDR1 and CDR2: MNHNS, SASEGT. Here the CDR3 reads CASSVSGSTEAFF. CDR3 DNA: TGTGCCAGCAGTGTGTCAGGGAGCACTGAAGCTTTCTTT.

The chain carries TRBV7-9 and TRBJ2-5, with D tentatively TRBD1 (5 bases). Germline V gives CDR1 SEHNR, CDR2 FQNEAQ (reference sequence). The CDR3 loop spans 18 amino acids. The germline V and J ends were trimmed by 3 bases and 1 base, with 21 bases remaining between them. This CDR3 reads CASSFRLRDSAPQETQYF. The CDR3 region has the DNA TGTGCCAGCAGCTTCAGGCTGAGAGACAGTGCTCCCCAAGAGACCCAGTACTTC.

The rearrangement links TRBV27 to TRBJ2-7, with TRBD1 identical over 12 bases. Germline V CDR1 and CDR2: MNHEY, SMNVEV (reference sequence). This CDR3 region has 15 residues. The trim removed 4 bases at V and 6 bases at J, leaving 7 bases unmatched. CDR3 protein: CASSWGPGQGAEQYF. The CDR3 DNA reads TGTGCCAGCAGTTGGGGACCGGGACAGGGGGCCGAGCAGTACTTC.

Only one count was recorded for this clone. V gene TRBV29-1 combines with J gene TRBJ2-7; TRBD2 aligns across 7 bases. J lost 3 bases, V lost 3 bases, and 11 bases had no gene match. Germline CDR1 SQVTM, CDR2 ANQGSEA. CDR3 size: 15 residues. The CDR3 here is CSVEETGREGYEQYF. The CDR3, as DNA: TGCAGCGTTGAGGAAACTGGCAGGGAGGGCTACGAGCAGTACTTC.

In regard to this clone: The same CDR3 is also encoded by other DNA sequences in this sample. This chain joins TRBV4-1 and TRBJ2-1; D perhaps matches TRBD2 (6 bases). CDR3 length equals 12 residues. Germline CDR1 MGHRA, CDR2 YSYEKL. V was trimmed by 1 base and J by 10 bases, leaving 8 bases between them. CDR3 sequence reads: CASSQAGVEQFF. In DNA form, the CDR3 reads TGCGCCAGCAGCCAAGCGGGAGTCGAGCAGTTCTTC.

The gene calls are TRBV9 and TRBJ2-1, with D possibly being TRBD2 (7 bases). The V gene lost 4 bases and the J gene lost 2 bases, with 13 bases spanning the gap. The germline CDR1 and CDR2 sequences are SGDLS and YYNGEE. CDR3 length equals 15 residues. CDR3: CASSPGGVPYNEQFF. Written as DNA, the CDR3 is TGTGCCAGCAGCCCGGGGGGCGTCCCCTACAATGAGCAGTTCTTC.

The chain uses TRBV4-3 and TRBJ2-5, with TRBD1 matching over 7 bases. This CDR3 spans 15 amino acids. Germline V gives CDR1 LGHNA, CDR2 YSLEER. With 3 bases clipped from V and 2 bases from J, the junction kept 6 bases outside the gene matches. The CDR3 spells CASSQGTAEQETQYF. The CDR3 region has the DNA TGCGCCAGCAGCCAGGGGACAGCCGAACAAGAGACCCAGTACTTC.

The sample holds one count of this clone. The DNA of the CDR3 is TGTGCCAGCAACCACGGGGGCTCCTACAATGAGCAGTTCTTC. Its protein product is CASNHGGSYNEQFF. The chain has TRBV28 and TRBJ2-1; a possible D gene is TRBD2 (6 bases). The germline gives CDR1 MDHEN, CDR2 SYDVKM. V was pared by 7 bases and J by 0 bases, with 10 bases between. The CDR3 contains 14 residues.

This chain connects TRBV7-9 to TRBJ2-5; D unresolved. This CDR3 has 14 residues. The ends were cut back, 2 bases at V and 7 bases at J, with 14 bases in the middle. Germline V CDR1 and CDR2: SEHNR, FQNEAQ (reference sequence). Here the CDR3 DNA reads TGTGCCAGCAGCTTACCCGACCCCTTGGGGACCCAGTACTTC. This translates into CASSLPDPLGTQYF.

The gene calls are TRBV5-1 and TRBJ2-7; 9 nucleotides match TRBD1. Per the germline V gene, CDR1 is SGHRS and CDR2 is YFSETQ. CDR3 size: 17 residues. With V trimmed by 4 bases and J by 0 bases, 11 bases remained unmatched. For the CDR3, the DNA is TGCGCCAGCAGCCCGGAGGGGACAGGGACGTACTCCTACGAGCAGTACTTC. This encodes CASSPEGTGTYSYEQYF.

The rearrangement uses TRBV9 and TRBJ2-3, with D unclear. This CDR3 contains 13 residues. V gave up 1 base and J gave up 6 bases, with 9 bases separating them. Germline V lookup: CDR1 SGDLS, CDR2 YYNGEE. The CDR3 reads CASSVFIGDTQYF. The CDR3 bases are TGTGCCAGCAGCGTATTTATTGGGGATACGCAGTATTTT. Complete variable domain (other parts from reference TRBV9 and TRBJ2-3): DSGVTQTPKHLITATGQRVTLRCSPRSGDLSVYWYQQSLDQGLQFLIQYYNGEERAKGNILERFSAQQFPDLHSELNLSSLELGDSALYFCASSVFIGDTQYFGPGTRLTVL.

The CDR3 protein is CASRNSGSGNNEQFF. The CDR3 nucleotides are TGTGCCAGCAGAAACTCGGGGAGCGGGAACAATGAGCAGTTCTTC. The chain uses TRBV7-9 and TRBJ2-1; 7 bases agree with TRBD2. Germline values: CDR1 SEHNR, CDR2 FQNEAQ (reference sequence). The junction had 10 bases not matched to a gene; V was cut back by 6 bases and J by 5 bases. CDR3 length: 15 amino acids. The full variable domain, its missing parts supplied by reference TRBV7-9 and TRBJ2-1, is DTGVSQNPRHKITKRGQNVTFRCDPISEHNRLYWYRQTLGQGPEFLTYFQNEAQLEKSRLLSDRFSAERPKGSFSTLEIQRTEQGDSAMYLCASRNSGSGNNEQFFGPGTRLTVL.

The chain links TRBV15 to TRBJ2-7; D is ambiguous. The CDR3 is 14 residues long. Germline CDR1 reads LNHNV; CDR2 reads YYDKDF (reference sequence). V gave up 4 bases and J gave up 1 base, with 11 bases separating them. CDR3 sequence (DNA): TGTGCCACCAGCATATCGCGGTTTTCCTACGAGCAGTACTTC. Translating gives CATSISRFSYEQYF.